This TCR beta chain is from a study of Ad26.COV2.S vaccination and SARS-CoV-2 variants. Study-level information: Enrolled in COV1001, the donor was in the Ad26.COV2.S trial arm, which received the vaccine. Intramuscular Ad26.COV2.S at 5x10^10 or 1x10^11 viral particles.

Described treatment: some 20 received Ad26.COV2.S at low or high dose, single or two shots; 5 received placebo; per-sample allocation not given. Following the first vaccine or placebo injection, samples were taken on day 63. In Boston, an adult donor aged 18-55 years took part. This CDR3 has 13 residues. V dropped 0 bases and J dropped 5 bases, with 8 bases sitting between them. Germline V gene data show CDR1 as MGHRA and CDR2 as YSYEKL. The method was immunoSEQ multiplex PCR; TCRdb's version includes in-frame clones alone and lacks a portion of them. In the table there are 320,000 or so clones, roughly 90% of which are singletons.

Sequenced here: peripheral blood, sampled in a trial of Ad26.COV2.S vaccine versus placebo. The receptor's source is a person between 18 and 59 years old who received the Ad26.COV2.S COVID-19 vaccine or a placebo. The V call is TRBV4-1, the J call TRBJ2-7; weak D call: TRBD1 (6 bases). CDR3 DNA: TGCGCCAGCAGCCAAGATAACAGGGACGAGCAGTACTTC. Translating it yields CASSQDNRDEQYF.